This TCR beta chain was captured by sequencing in a study of T cell changes during pregnancy in multiple sclerosis. After removal of 3 bases from V and 15 bases from J, the junction contained 7 bases not matched to a gene. Germline V gene lookup returns CDR1 LNHDA and CDR2 SQIVND (reference sequence). The CDR3 length is 13 residues. The protocol was immunoSEQ multiplex PCR, while the TCRdb copy is restricted to in-frame clones and leaves out a portion. The sample contains approximately 20,000 clones, 86% of which appear only once. The starting material was CD8+ T cells from peripheral blood mononuclear cells, obtained in the third trimester of pregnancy. V is TRBV19 and J is TRBJ1-6; 8 bases map to TRBD1. This receptor was taken from a female donor in good health, enrolled as a control in a pregnancy study. CDR3 sequence: CASSIGRTGYLHF. For the CDR3, the DNA is TGTGCCAGTAGTATCGGTCGGACAGGGTACCTCCACTTT.